A selection of T cell receptor beta chains follows, all from one sample in a study of beta chain features in type 1 diabetes. Clones were read by immunoSEQ multiplex PCR, and TCRdb kept only the in-frame ones, dropping some. The repertoire holds under 500,000 clones, with 30% as singletons. Sequenced sample: naive CD4+ T cells from blood. These receptors were collected from a young man in good health. The CDR3 runs from the conserved cysteine through the conserved F or W. The D gene is left open where the match is weak. Not all rows give a size; the values are once, few, many and, for expanded clones, a class.

D gene	V gene	clone size	J gene	CDR3 DNA	CDR3 protein
TRBD1	TRBV7-2	.	TRBJ2-5	TGTGCCAGCAGCTACGGGACAGTCCAAGAGACCCAGTACTTC	CASSYGTVQETQYF
.	TRBV30	.	TRBJ1-2	TGTGCCTGGAGTGTCGGGGGCGTCGGTGGCTACACCTTC	CAWSVGGVGGYTF
.	TRBV7-2	.	TRBJ1-2	TGTGCCAGCAGCCATCGAACAGGGAACTATGGCTACACCTTC	CASSHRTGNYGYTF
.	TRBV29-1	few	TRBJ2-7	TGCAGCGTTCTTAACCCGAGAGAGGCAGCTCAGTACTTC	CSVLNPREAAQYF
TRBD2	TRBV10-3	.	TRBJ2-7	TGTGCCACCGGACTAGCGGGAGGCCACTCCTACGAGCAGTACTTC	CATGLAGGHSYEQYF
.	TRBV27	few	TRBJ2-3	TGTGCCAGCAGTTTTTTGGGCGTTGAAAAAGATACGCAGTATTTT	CASSFLGVEKDTQYF
.	TRBV30	few	TRBJ2-3	TGTGCCTGGAAGCAGGGGCAATGGACAGATACGCAGTATTTT	CAWKQGQWTDTQYF
TRBD1	TRBV5-4	.	TRBJ2-7	TGTGCCAGCAGCTTGGGGACAGGGCGGTACGAGCAGTACTTC	CASSLGTGRYEQYF
.	TRBV11-3	.	TRBJ1-2	TGTGCCAGCAGGGGAGGGGATGGCTACACCTTC	CASRGGDGYTF
.	TRBV18	.	TRBJ1-4	TGTGCCAGCTCTAGCGGATTAAATGAAAAACTGTTTTTT	CASSSGLNEKLFF
.	TRBV15	.	TRBJ2-5	TGTGCCACCAGCAGAGATCCCCAGCGGGAGACCCAGTACTTC	CATSRDPQRETQYF
.	TRBV6-5	.	TRBJ2-5	TGTGCCAGCAGTTACTCCTGGGCACTACTTGGGGAGACCCAGTACTTC	CASSYSWALLGETQYF
TRBD2	TRBV5-1	.	TRBJ2-3	TGCGCCAGCAGCCCGGGACTAGCGGGAAGAAGGGCTACGCAGTATTTT	CASSPGLAGRRATQYF
TRBD2	TRBV4-3	.	TRBJ2-3	TGCGCCAGCAGCCAAGAATCTAGCGGAGATTCCACAGATACGCAGTATTTT	CASSQESSGDSTDTQYF
.	TRBV30	few	TRBJ1-6	TGTGCCTGGAGTGGAGGCAGCCATAATTCACCCCTCCACTTT	CAWSGGSHNSPLHF
.	TRBV7-9	few	TRBJ2-7	TGTGCCAGCACCCCGCCCGCACTTTACGAGCAGTACTTC	CASTPPALYEQYF
.	TRBV28	few	TRBJ1-2	TGTGCCAGCACCTACCCCGGGGGCCGAGGCTATGGCTACACCTTC	CASTYPGGRGYGYTF
.	TRBV10-3	few	TRBJ2-1	TGTGCCGCCCGGAGGGGGCTCCACAAGGATGAGCAGTTCTTC	CAARRGLHKDEQFF
.	TRBV4-1	.	TRBJ2-2	TGCGCCAGCCGAAGTAGGCAGGGGAACACCGGGGAGCTGTTTTTT	CASRSRQGNTGELFF
.	TRBV11-2	few	TRBJ2-1	TGTGCCAGCAGCTTATTTCGGGGGCGAAATGAGCAGTTCTTC	CASSLFRGRNEQFF
.	TRBV30	.	TRBJ1-1	TGTGCCTGGAATCGGGGCTCCACTGAAGCTTTCTTT	CAWNRGSTEAFF
.	TRBV27	.	TRBJ2-7	TGTGCCAGCAGTGGGTGGGACGGGACCTACGAGCAGTACTTC	CASSGWDGTYEQYF
.	TRBV7-2	few	TRBJ2-6	TGTGCCAGCAGCTTCGACACCAATGGGGCCAACGTCCTGACTTTC	CASSFDTNGANVLTF
TRBD2	TRBV6-5	.	TRBJ2-1	TGTGCCAGCAGTCGCTCTAGCGGGGGATACAATGAGCAGTTCTTC	CASSRSSGGYNEQFF
TRBD1	TRBV4-2	.	TRBJ1-2	TGTGCCAGCAGCCAAGCGGGACAGGGCCTCGCAGGCTACACCTTC	CASSQAGQGLAGYTF
TRBD1	TRBV23-1	few	TRBJ2-7	TGCGCCAGCAGTCCCGAGGGGGCTCTCCCCAACGAGCAGTACTTC	CASSPEGALPNEQYF
TRBD2	TRBV30	.	TRBJ2-3	TGTGCCTGGAGTGGAAGCGGGAGGGCCACAGATACGCAGTATTTT	CAWSGSGRATDTQYF
.	TRBV30	.	TRBJ2-7	TGTGCCTGGAGTGTACGGGGATACGAGCAGTACTTC	CAWSVRGYEQYF
TRBD2	TRBV11-2	few	TRBJ2-5	TGTGCCAGCAGCTCTAGCGGAGCCCAAGAGACCCAGTACTTC	CASSSSGAQETQYF
.	TRBV30	few	TRBJ1-3	TGTGCCTGGAGTGTACAACCAACCTCTGGAAACACCATATATTTT	CAWSVQPTSGNTIYF
.	TRBV7-2	.	TRBJ2-5	TGTGCGTCCCTAGGGCGCGCCGGGGAGACCCAGTACTTC	CASLGRAGETQYF
TRBD2	TRBV7-8	few	TRBJ2-5	TGTGCCAGCAGCTTTTGGGTCGGACTAGCGGTTCAAGAGACCCAGTACTTC	CASSFWVGLAVQETQYF
.	TRBV29-1	.	TRBJ2-3	TGCAGCGTGATTGCTCCGGGAGGCACAGATACGCAGTATTTT	CSVIAPGGTDTQYF
TRBD2	TRBV9	few	TRBJ2-3	TGTGCCAGCAGCGTAGTTGGGACTAGCGGCATCACAGATACGCAGTATTTT	CASSVVGTSGITDTQYF
.	TRBV7-9	few	TRBJ2-5	TGTGCCAGCAGCTTACCCGGGGAGACCCAGTACTTC	CASSLPGETQYF
.	TRBV15	few	TRBJ1-2	TGTGCCACCAGCAGAGATACGGGCTCCTATGGCTACACCTTC	CATSRDTGSYGYTF
.	TRBV25-1	.	TRBJ2-1	TGTGCCAGCAGTGAATACCGAAGAGCGATCGGGGTCAATGAGCAGTTCTTC	CASSEYRRAIGVNEQFF
TRBD2	TRBV7-9	.	TRBJ2-1	TGTGCCAGCAGCTTGTCGAGAGGTAGCGGGAGCCGCGATGAGCAGTTCTTC	CASSLSRGSGSRDEQFF
.	TRBV30	.	TRBJ2-3	TGTGCCTGGGACAGAGGCACAGATACGCAGTATTTT	CAWDRGTDTQYF
.	TRBV9	.	TRBJ2-1	TGTGCCAGCAGCTCTGACGTTGGCTCCTACAATGAGCAGTTCTTC	CASSSDVGSYNEQFF
TRBD2	TRBV5-4	few	TRBJ2-3	TGTGCCAGCAGACTAGCGGGGGGCACAGATACGCAGTATTTT	CASRLAGGTDTQYF
.	TRBV7-9	.	TRBJ2-7	TGTGCCAGCAGCTCTCCCCAGGGAAGGCACTACGAGCAGTACTTC	CASSSPQGRHYEQYF
.	TRBV7-6	few	TRBJ2-7	TGTGCCAGCAGCCTCACGACGGACTCCTACGAGCAGTACTTC	CASSLTTDSYEQYF
TRBD1	TRBV30	few	TRBJ1-3	TGTGCCTGGAGGGTAGGGACAGGCTCTGGAAACACCATATATTTT	CAWRVGTGSGNTIYF
TRBD1	TRBV5-1	.	TRBJ2-3	TGCGCCAGCAGCCAAGGGACAGGGTCGGCAGATACGCAGTATTTT	CASSQGTGSADTQYF
TRBD2	TRBV5-6	few	TRBJ2-5	TGTGCCAGCAGCCGACTAGCGGGAGGAGAGACCCAGTACTTC	CASSRLAGGETQYF
TRBD1	TRBV5-6	few	TRBJ2-7	TGTGCCAGCAGCTTCGGGACAGGCCTAGGCGAGCAGTACTTC	CASSFGTGLGEQYF
TRBD1	TRBV30	few	TRBJ1-1	TGTGCCTTTGACAGGGACCAGAACACTGAAGCTTTCTTT	CAFDRDQNTEAFF
TRBD1	TRBV30	.	TRBJ2-7	TGTGCCTGGAGTCGGGACAGGGGGAGCGAGCAGTACTTC	CAWSRDRGSEQYF
.	TRBV15	few	TRBJ2-3	TGTGCCACCAGCAGCAGACCGCACACAGATACGCAGTATTTT	CATSSRPHTDTQYF
.	TRBV5-6	.	TRBJ2-7	TGTGCCAGCAGCTTGGGGCAGGTCTACGAGCAGTACTTC	CASSLGQVYEQYF
TRBD2	TRBV18	.	TRBJ2-7	TGTGCCAGCTCACAGGGACTAGCGAGCTCCTACGAGCAGTACTTC	CASSQGLASSYEQYF
.	TRBV6-5	.	TRBJ2-2	TGTGCCAGCAGTCAAGGGACTTACAACACCGGGGAGCTGTTTTTT	CASSQGTYNTGELFF
.	TRBV30	few	TRBJ1-1	TGTGCCTGGAGTTACAGCACTGAAGCTTTCTTT	CAWSYSTEAFF
.	TRBV25-1	few	TRBJ2-1	TGTGCCAGCAGTGAATCGGTCCCTGACACCAATGAGCAGTTCTTC	CASSESVPDTNEQFF
.	TRBV29-1	few	TRBJ1-2	TGCAGCGTGACGGACAGTTATGGCTACACCTTC	CSVTDSYGYTF
.	TRBV13	.	TRBJ2-3	TGTGCCAGCAGCTTCTCCTCTTCGGGCGCGGGGGATACGCAGTATTTT	CASSFSSSGAGDTQYF